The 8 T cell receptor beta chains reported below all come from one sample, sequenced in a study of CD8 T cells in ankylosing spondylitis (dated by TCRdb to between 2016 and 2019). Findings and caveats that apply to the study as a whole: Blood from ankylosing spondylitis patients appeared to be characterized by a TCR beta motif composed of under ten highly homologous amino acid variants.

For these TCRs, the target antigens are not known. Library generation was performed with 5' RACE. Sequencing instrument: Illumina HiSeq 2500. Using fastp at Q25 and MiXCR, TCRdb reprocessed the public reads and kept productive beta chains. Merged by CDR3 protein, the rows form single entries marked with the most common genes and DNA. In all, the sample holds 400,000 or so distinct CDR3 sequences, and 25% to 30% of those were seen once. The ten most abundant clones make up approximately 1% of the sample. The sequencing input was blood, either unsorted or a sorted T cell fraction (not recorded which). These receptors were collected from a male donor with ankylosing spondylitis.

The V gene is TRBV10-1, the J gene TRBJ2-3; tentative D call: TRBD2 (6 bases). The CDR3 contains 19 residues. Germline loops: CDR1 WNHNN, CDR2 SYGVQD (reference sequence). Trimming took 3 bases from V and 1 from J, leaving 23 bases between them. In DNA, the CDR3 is TGCGCCAGCAGTGAACCGACTACGGGAGCGGAGGTTGGCACAGATACGCAGTATTTT. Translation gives CASSEPTTGAEVGTDTQYF.

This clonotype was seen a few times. The CDR3 sequence is CALQGGRVHTGELFF. In DNA form, the CDR3 reads TGTGCCCTCCAGGGCGGGAGAGTACACACCGGGGAGCTGTTTTTT. This chain uses TRBV30 with TRBJ2-2; 7 bases map to TRBD2. This CDR3 region has 15 residues. V dropped 8 bases and J dropped 3; count of bases not matched to a gene: 12. The germline CDR1 and CDR2 sequences are GTSNPN and SVGIG (reference sequence).

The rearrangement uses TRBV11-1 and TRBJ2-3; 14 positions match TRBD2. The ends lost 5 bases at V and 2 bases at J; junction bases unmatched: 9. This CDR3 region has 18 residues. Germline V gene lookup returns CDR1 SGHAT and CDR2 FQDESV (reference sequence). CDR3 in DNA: TGTGCCAGCAGCCGAGGACTAGCGGGAGGTGTAGACACAGATACGCAGTATTTT. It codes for CASSRGLAGGVDTDTQYF.

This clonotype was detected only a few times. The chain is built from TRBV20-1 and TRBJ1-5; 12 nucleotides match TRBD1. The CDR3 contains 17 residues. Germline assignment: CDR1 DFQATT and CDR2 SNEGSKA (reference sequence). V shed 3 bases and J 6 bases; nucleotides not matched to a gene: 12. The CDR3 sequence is CSARLSPGTGGTQPQHF. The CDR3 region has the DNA TGCAGTGCTAGGCTCAGCCCCGGGACAGGGGGCACTCAGCCCCAGCATTTT.

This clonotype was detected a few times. Here the CDR3 reads CASSAQGKAFF. The CDR3 coding sequence is TGTGCCAGCAGCGCACAGGGGAAAGCTTTCTTT. The rearrangement links TRBV7-9 to TRBJ1-1; 7 nucleotides align to TRBD1. Trimming cost V 5 bases and J 9 bases; bases outside gene matches: 3. There are 11 residues in the CDR3. CDR1 is SEHNR and CDR2 is FQNEAQ in the germline V gene (reference sequence).

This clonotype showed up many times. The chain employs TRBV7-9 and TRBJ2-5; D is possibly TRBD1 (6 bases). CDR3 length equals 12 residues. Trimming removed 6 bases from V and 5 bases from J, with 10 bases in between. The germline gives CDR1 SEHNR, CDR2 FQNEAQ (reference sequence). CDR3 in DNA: TGTGCCAGCAGACAGGGTGGGGAGACCCAGTACTTC. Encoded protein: CASRQGGETQYF. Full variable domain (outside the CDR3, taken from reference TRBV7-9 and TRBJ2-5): DTGVSQNPRHKITKRGQNVTFRCDPISEHNRLYWYRQTLGQGPEFLTYFQNEAQLEKSRLLSDRFSAERPKGSFSTLEIQRTEQGDSAMYLCASRQGGETQYFGPGTRLLVL.

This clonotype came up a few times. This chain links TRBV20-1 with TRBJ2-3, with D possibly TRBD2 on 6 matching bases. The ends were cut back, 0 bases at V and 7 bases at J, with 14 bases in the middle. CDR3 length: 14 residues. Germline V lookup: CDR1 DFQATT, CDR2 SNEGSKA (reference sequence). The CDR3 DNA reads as TGCAGTGCTAGAGATGGGCGGGATGGGTATACGCAGTATTTT. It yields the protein CSARDGRDGYTQYF.

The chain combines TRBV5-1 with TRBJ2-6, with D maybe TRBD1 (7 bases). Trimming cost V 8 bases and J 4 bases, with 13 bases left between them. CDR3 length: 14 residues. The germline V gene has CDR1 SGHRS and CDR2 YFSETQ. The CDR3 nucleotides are TGCGCCAGTAGACAGGGAGGAGGGGCCAACGTCCTGACTTTC. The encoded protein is CASRQGGGANVLTF.